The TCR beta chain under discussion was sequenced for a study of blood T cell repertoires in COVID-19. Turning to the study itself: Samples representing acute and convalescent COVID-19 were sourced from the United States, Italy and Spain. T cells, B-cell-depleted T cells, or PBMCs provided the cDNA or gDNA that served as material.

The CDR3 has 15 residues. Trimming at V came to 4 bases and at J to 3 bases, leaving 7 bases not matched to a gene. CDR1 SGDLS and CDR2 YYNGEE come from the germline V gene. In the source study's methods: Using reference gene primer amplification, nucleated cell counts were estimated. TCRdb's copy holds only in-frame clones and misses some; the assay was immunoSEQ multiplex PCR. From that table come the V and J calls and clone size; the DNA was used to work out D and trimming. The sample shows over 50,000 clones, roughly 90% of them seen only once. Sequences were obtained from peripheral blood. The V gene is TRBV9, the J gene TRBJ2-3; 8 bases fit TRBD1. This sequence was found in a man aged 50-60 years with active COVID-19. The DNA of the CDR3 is TGTGCCAGCAGCCTAGGGACAGGTAGAACAGATACGCAGTATTTT. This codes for CASSLGTGRTDTQYF.